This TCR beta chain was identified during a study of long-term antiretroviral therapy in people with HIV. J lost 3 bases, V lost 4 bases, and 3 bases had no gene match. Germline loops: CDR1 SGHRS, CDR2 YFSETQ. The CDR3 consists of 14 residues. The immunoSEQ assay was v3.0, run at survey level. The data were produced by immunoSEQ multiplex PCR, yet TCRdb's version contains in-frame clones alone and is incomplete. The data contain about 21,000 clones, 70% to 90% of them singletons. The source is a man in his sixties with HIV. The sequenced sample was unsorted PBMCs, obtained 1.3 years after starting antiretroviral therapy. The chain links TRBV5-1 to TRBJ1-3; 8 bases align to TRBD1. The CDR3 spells CASSEGTGGNTIYF. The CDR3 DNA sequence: TGCGCCAGCAGCGAAGGGACAGGTGGAAACACCATATATTTT.